These 18 T cell receptor beta chains came from one sample sequenced in a study of T cell responses to AZD1222 COVID-19 vaccine. Sequenced by immunoSEQ multiplex PCR; TCRdb stores in-frame clones only, minus some. Of about 130,000 clones listed, roughly 93% are singletons. Material: peripheral blood, obtained 28 days after the second AZD1222 dose. The receptors stem from an adult who received the AZD1222 COVID-19 vaccine.

On this clone: Other DNA variants within this sample encode the same CDR3. This chain connects TRBV11-3 to TRBJ1-6; possibly TRBD1 for D (5 bases). Germline-derived CDR1 and CDR2 are SGHNT and YENEEA. The CDR3 is made up of 18 amino acids. With 0 bases removed from V and 0 bases from J, the gap between germline ends came to 12 bases. The DNA for the CDR3 is TGTGCCAGCAGCTTAGATCAGGGAGGAAGCTCCTATAATTCACCCCTCCACTTT. Translated, it gives CASSLDQGGSSYNSPLHF.

The chain employs TRBV30 and TRBJ1-1; D gene unclear. V gave up 3 bases and J gave up 1 base, with 6 bases separating them. This CDR3 is built from 12 residues. Germline V gives CDR1 GTSNPN, CDR2 SVGIG (reference sequence). The chain's CDR3 is CAWSFGNTEAFF. CDR3 DNA: TGTGCCTGGAGCTTTGGGAACACTGAAGCTTTCTTT. The full variable domain, with the rest looked up from reference TRBV30 and TRBJ1-1, is SQTIHQWPATLVQPVGSPLSLECTVEGTSNPNLYWYRQAAGRGLQLLFYSVGIGQISSEVPQNLSASRPQDRQFILSSKKLLLSDSGFYLCAWSFGNTEAFFGQGTRLTVV.

V is TRBV4-2 and J is TRBJ2-6; D is undetermined. Trimming shortened V by 0 bases and J by 0 bases, and 9 bases separated the two germline ends. In germline, CDR1 is LGHNA, CDR2 YNFKEQ. The CDR3 sequence is 17 residues long. The CDR3 loop reads CASSQDFVLSGANVLTF. In DNA form, the CDR3 reads TGTGCCAGCAGCCAAGACTTCGTTCTCTCTGGGGCCAACGTCCTGACTTTC.

This sequence joins TRBV9 and TRBJ1-1, with D unclear. This CDR3 spans 15 amino acids. Germline values: CDR1 SGDLS, CDR2 YYNGEE. Between the trimmed V and J ends, which lost 0 bases and 0 bases, there was a span of 9 bases. In DNA form, the CDR3 reads TGTGCCAGCAGCGTAGGAGGGCTACTGAACACTGAAGCTTTCTTT. Encoded protein: CASSVGGLLNTEAFF.

The rearrangement joins TRBV19 to TRBJ2-2, with 10 bases identical to TRBD1. V lost 6 bases, J lost 4 bases, and 8 bases stayed unmatched. This CDR3 has 16 amino acids. Germline V gene data show CDR1 as LNHDA and CDR2 as SQIVND (reference sequence). CDR3 residues: CASRAGTGVITGELFF. The CDR3, as DNA: TGTGCCAGTAGGGCCGGGACAGGGGTCATCACCGGGGAGCTGTTTTTT.

There are a few counts of this clone. This chain connects TRBV19 to TRBJ1-1, with unresolved D. The germline V gene encodes CDR1 LNHDA and CDR2 SQIVND (reference sequence). There are 12 residues in the CDR3. V was pared by 2 bases and J by 10 bases, with 11 bases between. Here the CDR3 reads CASSIIGERAFF. The CDR3 DNA follows: TGTGCCAGTAGTATAATTGGGGAGCGAGCTTTCTTT.

This clone was seen just once. The genes are TRBV21-1 and TRBJ1-6. TRBV21-1 is given as a pseudogene. CDR3 length: 19 residues. The CDR3 loop reads CASSPEPGVGEIVNSPLHF. Here the CDR3 DNA reads TGTGCCAGCAGTCCCGAGCCGGGGGTCGGAGAAATTGTCAATTCACCCCTCCACTTT.

The V call is TRBV28, the J call TRBJ1-5, with D perhaps matching TRBD1 (6 bases). V was cut by 5 bases and J by 7 bases, with 15 bases left in between. The CDR3 runs 14 residues. CDR1 is MDHEN and CDR2 is SYDVKM in the germline V gene. The CDR3: CASSPTGSGQPQHF. DNA of the CDR3: TGTGCCAGCAGTCCCACAGGGAGCGGCCAGCCCCAGCATTTT.

This chain links TRBV4-1 with TRBJ1-1, with 8 bases lining up with TRBD1. Germline trimming cut 0 bases from V and 9 bases from J; bases unmatched to any gene: 9. The CDR3 length is 15 residues. Germline assignment: CDR1 MGHRA and CDR2 YSYEKL. The CDR3 loop reads CASSQEGHPGGKAFF. The CDR3 nucleotides are TGCGCCAGCAGCCAAGAAGGTCATCCAGGGGGCAAAGCTTTCTTT.

The CDR3 loop reads CASSVGDADTLSPLHF. The CDR3 nucleotides are TGTGCCAGCAGCGTAGGGGACGCCGACACCCTTTCACCCCTCCACTTT. The rearrangement joins TRBV9 to TRBJ1-6, with D perhaps TRBD1 (5 bases). Deletions cut 0 bases from V and 9 bases from J, with 16 bases between. The CDR3 sequence is 16 residues long. Germline V CDR1 and CDR2: SGDLS, YYNGEE.

The rearrangement joins TRBV7-9 to TRBJ2-7; 7 nucleotides line up with TRBD1. The length of the CDR3 is 14 residues. Losses at the gene ends were 6 bases for V and 3 bases for J; bases not matched to a gene: 8. CDR1 SEHNR and CDR2 FQNEAQ come from the germline V gene (reference sequence). The CDR3, as DNA: TGTGCCAGCAGTCGAACAGGGGATCTCTACGAGCAGTACTTC. Translated: CASSRTGDLYEQYF.

V gene TRBV12-3 or TRBV12-4 combines with J gene TRBJ2-3; TRBD1 matches 7 bases. The CDR3 runs to 12 residues. The junction had 6 bases not matched to a gene; V was cut back by 7 bases and J by 8 bases. The CDR3 nucleotides are TGTGCCAGCACCCGGGACAGAGGTACGCAGTATTTT. Its protein is CASTRDRGTQYF.

The chain recombines TRBV7-9 with TRBJ1-1; D uncertain. The length of the CDR3 is 14 residues. Germline-derived CDR1 and CDR2 are SEHNR and FQNEAQ (reference sequence). With 4 bases removed from V and 6 bases from J, the gap between germline ends came to 15 bases. CDR3 amino acids: CASSSTWGNPEAFF. CDR3 nucleotides: TGTGCCAGCAGCTCTACCTGGGGTAACCCTGAAGCTTTCTTT.

J is TRBJ1-1 and V is TRBV2; D might be TRBD1 (5 bases). Germline CDR1 SNHLY, CDR2 FYNNEI. V was trimmed by 4 bases and J by 0 bases, leaving 9 bases between them. This CDR3 has 14 residues. The CDR3 loop reads CASSAQGVNTEAFF. For the CDR3, the DNA is TGTGCCAGCAGTGCTCAGGGAGTGAACACTGAAGCTTTCTTT.

V gene TRBV30 combines with J gene TRBJ2-7; D is ambiguous. CDR1 and CDR2 (germline): GTSNPN, SVGIG (reference sequence). The CDR3 is made up of 11 amino acids. The V and J ends lost 2 bases and 3 bases respectively, with 5 bases between them. The CDR3 here is CAWSPGYEQYF. The CDR3 DNA follows: TGTGCCTGGAGTCCAGGCTACGAGCAGTACTTC.

The rearrangement links TRBV10-3 to TRBJ2-5; D is perhaps TRBD2 (6 bases). Trimming left V 10 bases short and J 5 bases short, with 14 bases between. CDR3 length equals 12 residues. Germline assignment: CDR1 ENHRY and CDR2 SYGVKD. CDR3 nucleotide sequence: TGTGCCACCCGTGCGCGGGACGAGACCCAGTACTTC. As protein: CATRARDETQYF.

This chain links TRBV28 with TRBJ1-2; D gene uncertain. CDR3 length: 13 residues. The germline V gene encodes CDR1 MDHEN and CDR2 SYDVKM. Trimming pared 8 bases from V and 5 bases from J, leaving 15 bases between. DNA for the CDR3: TGTGCCAGCGGAGAAGACACTTTGTATGGCTACACCTTC. It is translated as CASGEDTLYGYTF.

This chain links TRBV19 with TRBJ2-7; a possible D gene is TRBD1 (6 bases). The CDR3 runs 14 residues. The germline gives CDR1 LNHDA, CDR2 SQIVND (reference sequence). Between the trimmed V and J ends, which lost 5 bases and 4 bases, there was a span of 15 bases. CDR3 DNA sequence: TGTGCCAGTAGTTGGTCGACAGGCGGGTACGAGCAGTACTTC. Amino acid sequence: CASSWSTGGYEQYF.